Listed here are 3 T cell receptor beta chains from one sample, sequenced in a study of T cell responses to AZD1222 COVID-19 vaccine. The data were produced by immunoSEQ multiplex PCR, yet TCRdb's version contains in-frame clones alone and is incomplete. This table has approximately 120,000 clones, around 85% appearing once. Sequenced material: peripheral blood, taken 28 days after the second AZD1222 dose. The receptors originated from an adult who received the AZD1222 COVID-19 vaccine.

The chain's CDR3 is CASSPPNQPQHF. CDR3 in DNA: TGTGCCAGCAGCCCCCCCAATCAGCCCCAGCATTTT. V gene TRBV3-1 (or the pseudogene TRBV3-2) combines with J gene TRBJ1-5; D uncertain. V gave up 4 bases and J gave up 3 bases, with 4 bases separating them. Germline V CDR1 and CDR2: LGHDT, YNNKEL (reference sequence). This CDR3 has 12 residues.

The chain recombines TRBV6-5 with TRBJ2-7; the D gene is possibly TRBD1 (6 bases). This CDR3 is 15 amino acids long. V lost 3 bases to trimming and J lost 1 base, with 13 bases between them. CDR1 and CDR2 from the germline V gene are MNHEY and SVGAGI. CDR3 in DNA: TGTGCCAGCAGTTATAACCGACAGGTGTCCTACGAGCAGTACTTC. Translated, it gives CASSYNRQVSYEQYF.

This chain links TRBV3-1 (or the pseudogene TRBV3-2) with TRBJ2-5; D is undetermined. Trimming removed 3 bases at V and 4 bases at J, with 6 bases between. The CDR3 contains 12 residues. CDR1 and CDR2 (germline): LGHDT, YNNKEL (reference sequence). In DNA, the CDR3 is TGTGCCAGCAGCCACGGGCGAGAGACCCAGTACTTC. Residues: CASSHGRETQYF.